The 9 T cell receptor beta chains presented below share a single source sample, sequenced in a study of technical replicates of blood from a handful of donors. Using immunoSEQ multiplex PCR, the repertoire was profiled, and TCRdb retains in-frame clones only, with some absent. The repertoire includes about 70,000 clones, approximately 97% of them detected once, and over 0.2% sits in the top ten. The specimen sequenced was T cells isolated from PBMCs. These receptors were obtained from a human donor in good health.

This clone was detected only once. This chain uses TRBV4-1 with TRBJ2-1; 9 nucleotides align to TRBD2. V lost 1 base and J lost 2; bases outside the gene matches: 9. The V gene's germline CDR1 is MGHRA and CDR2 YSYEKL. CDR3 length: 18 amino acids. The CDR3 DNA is TGCGCCAGCAGCCAAGTAAAGCGGGAGGTGTTCGCCTACAATGAGCAGTTCTTC. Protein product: CASSQVKREVFAYNEQFF.

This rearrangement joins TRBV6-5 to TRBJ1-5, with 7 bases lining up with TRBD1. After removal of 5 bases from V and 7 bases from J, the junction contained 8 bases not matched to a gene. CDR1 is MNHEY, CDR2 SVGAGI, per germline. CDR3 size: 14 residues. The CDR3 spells CASSPRTGTQPQHF. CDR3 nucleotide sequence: TGTGCCAGCAGTCCTAGGACAGGAACCCAGCCCCAGCATTTT.

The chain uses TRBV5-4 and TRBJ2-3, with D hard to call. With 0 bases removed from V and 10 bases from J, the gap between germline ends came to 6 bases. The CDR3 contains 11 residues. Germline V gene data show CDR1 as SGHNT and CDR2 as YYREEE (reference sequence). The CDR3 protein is CASSLAFAQYF. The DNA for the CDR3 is TGTGCCAGCAGCTTGGCGTTTGCGCAGTATTTT.

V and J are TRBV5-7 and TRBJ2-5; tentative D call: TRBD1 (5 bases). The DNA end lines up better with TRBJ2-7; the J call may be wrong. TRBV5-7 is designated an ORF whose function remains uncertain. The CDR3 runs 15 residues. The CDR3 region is CASSLWQGSAYEQYF. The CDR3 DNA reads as TGTGCCAGCAGCTTATGGCAGGGTTCAGCCTACGAGCAGTACTTC.

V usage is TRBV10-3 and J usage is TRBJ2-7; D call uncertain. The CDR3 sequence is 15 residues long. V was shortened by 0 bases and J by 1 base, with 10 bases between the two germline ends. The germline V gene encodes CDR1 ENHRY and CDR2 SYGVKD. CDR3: CAISESRLGSYEQYF. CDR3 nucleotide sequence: TGTGCCATCAGTGAGTCTAGACTCGGGTCCTACGAGCAGTACTTC.

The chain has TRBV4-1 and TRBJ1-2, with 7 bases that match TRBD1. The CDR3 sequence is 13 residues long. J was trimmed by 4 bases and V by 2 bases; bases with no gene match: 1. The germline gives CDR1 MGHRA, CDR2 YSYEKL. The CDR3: CASSQRDSYGYTF. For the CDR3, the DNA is TGCGCCAGCAGCCAAAGGGACAGCTATGGCTACACCTTC.

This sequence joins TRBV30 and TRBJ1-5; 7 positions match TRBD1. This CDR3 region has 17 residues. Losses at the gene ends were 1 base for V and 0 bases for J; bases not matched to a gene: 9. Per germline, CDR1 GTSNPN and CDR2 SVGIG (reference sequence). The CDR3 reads CAWSESDRFSSNQPQHF. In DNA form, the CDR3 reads TGTGCCTGGAGTGAATCGGACAGGTTTAGTAGCAATCAGCCCCAGCATTTT.

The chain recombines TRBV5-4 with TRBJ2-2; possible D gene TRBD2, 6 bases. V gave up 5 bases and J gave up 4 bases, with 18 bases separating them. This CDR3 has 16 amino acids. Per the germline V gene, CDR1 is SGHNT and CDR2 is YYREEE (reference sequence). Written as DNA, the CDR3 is TGTGCCAGCAGACCTGGGGAGGCTAGCATCACCGGGGAGCTGTTTTTT. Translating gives CASRPGEASITGELFF. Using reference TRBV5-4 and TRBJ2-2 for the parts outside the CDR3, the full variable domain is ETGVTQSPTHLIKTRGQQVTLRCSSQSGHNTVSWYQQALGQGPQFIFQYYREEENGRGNFPPRFSGLQFPNYSSELNVNALELDDSALYLCASRPGEASITGELFFGEGSRLTVL.

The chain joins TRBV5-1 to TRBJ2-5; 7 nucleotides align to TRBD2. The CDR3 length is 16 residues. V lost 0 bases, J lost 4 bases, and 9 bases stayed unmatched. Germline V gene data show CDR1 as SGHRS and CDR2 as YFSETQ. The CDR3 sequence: CASSLVGRGRGETQYF. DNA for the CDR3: TGCGCCAGCAGCTTGGTTGGGCGGGGGAGAGGAGAGACCCAGTACTTC.